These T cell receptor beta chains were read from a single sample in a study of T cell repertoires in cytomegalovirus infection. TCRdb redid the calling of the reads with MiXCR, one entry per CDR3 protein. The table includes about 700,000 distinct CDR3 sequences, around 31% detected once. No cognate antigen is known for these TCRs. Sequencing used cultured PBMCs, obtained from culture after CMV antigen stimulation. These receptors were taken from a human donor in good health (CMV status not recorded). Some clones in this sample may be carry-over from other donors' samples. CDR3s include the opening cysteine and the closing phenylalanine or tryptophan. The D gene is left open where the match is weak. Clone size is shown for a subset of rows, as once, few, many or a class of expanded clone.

CASSRWGQENTGELFF	TGTGCCAGTAGTAGGTGGGGGCAGGAAAACACCGGGGAGCTGTTTTTT	.	.	16	TRBJ2-2	TRBV19
CASSVDTGTEKYF	TGTGCCAGCAGCGTGGACACAGGGACGGAGAAGTACTTC	few	.	13	TRBJ2-7	TRBV9
CASQTGRSTDTQYF	TGTGCCAGCCAGACAGGGAGGAGCACAGATACGCAGTATTTT	.	.	14	TRBJ2-3	TRBV27
CASTRGRGAYEQYF	TGTGCCAGTACCCGAGGGAGGGGAGCCTACGAGCAGTACTTC	.	TRBD2	14	TRBJ2-7	TRBV19
CASSLLYSHRLGREETQYF	TGCGCCAGCAGCCTCCTTTACAGCCACAGGCTCGGAAGAGAAGAGACCCAGTACTTC	few	.	19	TRBJ2-5	TRBV4-1
CASSLEGPGANTEAFF	TGTGCCAGCAGCTTAGAAGGGCCAGGGGCGAACACTGAAGCTTTCTTT	many	.	16	TRBJ1-1	TRBV7-2
CASSDASTSTDTQYF	TGTGCCAGCAGTGACGCGAGCACTAGCACAGATACGCAGTATTTT	.	.	15	TRBJ2-3	TRBV6-6
CASSLTRNEKLFF	TGTGCCAGCAGCTTGACAAGAAATGAAAAACTGTTTTTT	few	.	13	TRBJ1-4	TRBV7-9
CASSLGQTTNYGYTF	TGTGCCAGCAGTCTAGGGCAAACTACTAACTATGGCTACACCTTC	few	.	15	TRBJ1-2	TRBV7-2
CASAPWGGTDTQYF	TGTGCCAGCGCCCCCTGGGGGGGCACAGATACGCAGTATTTT	.	.	14	TRBJ2-3	TRBV7-8
CSASVSLANNEQFF	TGCAGTGCTAGCGTAAGCTTAGCTAACAATGAGCAGTTCTTC	once	.	14	TRBJ2-1	TRBV20-1
CASSEHFTDTQYF	TGTGCCAGCAGTGAGCACTTCACAGATACGCAGTATTTT	few	.	13	TRBJ2-3	TRBV6-1
CASSPQDSPLHF	TGTGCCAGCAGTCCCCAGGATTCACCCCTCCACTTT	.	.	12	TRBJ1-6	TRBV12-3/TRBV12-4
CSARIGARTDTQYF	TGCAGTGCCCGCATTGGGGCGCGCACAGATACGCAGTATTTT	.	.	14	TRBJ2-3	TRBV20-1
CASSLVQGGKTQYF	TGTGCCAGCAGCTTAGTACAGGGGGGAAAGACCCAGTACTTC	.	TRBD1	14	TRBJ2-5	TRBV7-9
CASSLAPGQSYGYTF	TGTGCCAGCAGCTTAGCCCCTGGACAGTCGTATGGCTACACCTTC	many	.	15	TRBJ1-2	TRBV7-2
CASSLGRGGQPQHF	TGTGCCAGCAGCTTAGGCAGGGGTGGTCAGCCCCAGCATTTT	many	.	14	TRBJ1-5	TRBV7-2
CSAPTSGSGPQLYSYEQYF	TGCAGTGCCCCGACTAGCGGGAGCGGGCCTCAGCTATACTCCTACGAGCAGTACTTC	few	TRBD2	19	TRBJ2-7	TRBV20-1